The 21 T cell receptor beta chains in this list originate from one sample, sequenced in a study of T cells in Graves' hyperthyroidism and ophthalmopathy. Researchers amplified the TCR beta CDR3 regions from RNA transcripts. With the HTBI primer set, the TCR CDR3 went through a first round of RT-PCR. TCRdb ran MiXCR on the multiplex PCR reads and lists one entry per CDR3 protein. The sample has hundreds of thousands of distinct CDR3 sequences; 15% to 19% are singletons. The sample was blood. These receptors all come from a woman between 18 and 30 years old with Graves' hyperthyroidism.

This clonotype was seen at least ten times. The chain couples TRBV11-2 to TRBJ1-1; D not certain. This CDR3 has 12 residues. V gave up 5 bases and J gave up 8 bases, with 12 bases separating them. Looked up from germline, CDR1 is SGHAT and CDR2 is FQNNGV. The CDR3 nucleotides are TGTGCCAGCAGCGTTAGCTTGAAAGAAGCTTTCTTT. It encodes CASSVSLKEAFF.

The sample holds many counts of this clonotype. The genes are TRBV5-1 and TRBJ1-6, with 7 bases identical to TRBD1. The CDR3 is 15 amino acids. Trimming took 3 bases from V and 5 from J; bases not matched to a gene: 5. Germline V gives CDR1 SGHRS, CDR2 YFSETQ. CDR3 in amino acids: CASSSGRGDNSPLHF. The CDR3 nucleotides are TGCGCCAGCAGCTCGGGCAGGGGGGATAATTCACCCCTCCACTTT.

This clonotype was counted a few times. The rearrangement links TRBV10-3 to TRBJ2-3; D is undetermined. The CDR3 has 12 amino acids. V was clipped by 4 bases and J by 1 base, with 3 bases between them. CDR1 and CDR2 from the germline V gene are ENHRY and SYGVKD. CDR3: CAISGGTDTQYF. In DNA, the CDR3 is TGTGCCATCAGTGGTGGCACAGATACGCAGTATTTT.

This clonotype was detected ten times or more. The rearrangement links TRBV24-1 to TRBJ2-1, with D perhaps TRBD1 or TRBD2 (5 bases each). This CDR3 spans 16 amino acids. Germline CDR1 is KGHDR and CDR2 is SFDVKD. Deletions cut 1 base from V and 0 bases from J, with 9 bases between. CDR3 region: CATSDFGTSSYNEQFF. Here the CDR3 DNA reads TGTGCCACCAGTGATTTCGGGACGAGCTCCTACAATGAGCAGTTCTTC.

This clonotype was recorded many times. The V gene is TRBV7-3, the J gene TRBJ2-5, with D perhaps TRBD1 or TRBD2 (6 bases each). There are 15 residues in the CDR3. Germline CDR1 and CDR2: SGHTA and FQGTGA. Trimming removed 1 base from V and 7 bases from J, with 16 bases in between. CDR3 loop: CASSLRGGLGGTQYF. DNA of the CDR3: TGTGCCAGCAGCTTAAGAGGGGGGCTCGGGGGGACCCAGTACTTC.

This clonotype was seen many times. The genes are TRBV4-1 and TRBJ1-2; possibly TRBD1 for D (6 bases). Germline CDR1 is MGHRA and CDR2 is YSYEKL. V was cut by 0 bases and J by 4 bases, with 12 bases left in between. The CDR3 spans 15 residues. The CDR3 sequence is CASSQDSQGFYGYTF. The CDR3, as DNA: TGCGCCAGCAGCCAAGATTCTCAGGGGTTCTATGGCTACACCTTC.

The chain recombines TRBV4-2 with TRBJ1-3; D possibly corresponds to TRBD1 (6 bases). In germline, CDR1 is LGHNA, CDR2 YNFKEQ. This CDR3 region has 14 residues. The V end was cut by 4 bases, the J end by 4 bases, with 11 bases between. CDR3: CASSPNDRGNTIYF. In DNA, the CDR3 is TGTGCCAGCAGCCCCAATGACAGGGGAAACACCATATATTTT.

Ten or more counts support this clonotype. The V and J genes are TRBV6-1 and TRBJ2-1, with a weak D call TRBD1 (6 bases). Per germline, CDR1 MNHNS and CDR2 SASEGT. The CDR3 extends over 14 amino acids. Trimming stripped 6 bases from V and 4 bases from J, with 13 bases between. The CDR3 sequence is CASSRTDRYNEQFF. The CDR3 DNA reads TGTGCCAGCAGCAGGACAGATCGATACAATGAGCAGTTCTTC.

The rearrangement links TRBV6-4 to TRBJ1-4; the D gene is possibly TRBD1 (6 bases). Trimming took off 2 bases at V and 5 bases at J, with 12 bases between the two ends. Germline V gene data show CDR1 as MRHNA and CDR2 as SNTAGT. CDR3 length: 15 amino acids. The CDR3 DNA reads TGTGCCAGCAGTGACGGGGGACACCCGAATGAAAAACTGTTTTTT. Residues: CASSDGGHPNEKLFF.

CDR3 sequence (DNA): TGTGCCAGCAGCTTACTTCGGACAGGGTGGAATGAGCAGTTCTTC. It is translated as CASSLLRTGWNEQFF. The chain has TRBV7-9 and TRBJ2-1, with TRBD1 matching over 8 bases. Germline V gives CDR1 SEHNR, CDR2 FQNEAQ (reference sequence). There are 15 residues in the CDR3. Trimming cost V 2 bases and J 7 bases; bases outside gene matches: 7.

The chain recombines TRBV27 with TRBJ1-4; TRBD1 aligns across 7 bases. Germline assignment: CDR1 MNHEY and CDR2 SMNVEV (reference sequence). There are 15 residues in the CDR3. Trimming cost V 4 bases and J 6 bases; bases outside gene matches: 8. DNA for the CDR3: TGTGCCAGCAGTTCCCGCACAGGGGCGTATGAAAAACTGTTTTTT. Translated: CASSSRTGAYEKLFF.

The CDR3 protein is CASSLGVRGGGRSTDTQYF. The CDR3, as DNA: TGTGCCAGCAGCTTAGGGGTGAGGGGCGGGGGTAGAAGCACAGATACGCAGTATTTT. The chain combines TRBV11-2 with TRBJ2-3; 7 positions match TRBD2. Germline V gives CDR1 SGHAT, CDR2 FQNNGV. The CDR3 consists of 19 residues. V was pared by 1 base and J by 0 bases, with 13 bases of the junction left unmatched.

This clonotype was detected once. The chain joins TRBV11-3 to TRBJ1-2; 11 nucleotides match TRBD1. The CDR3 is made up of 15 amino acids. From germline, CDR1 is SGHNT and CDR2 YENEEA. Trimming cost V 0 bases and J 8 bases; bases outside gene matches: 5. CDR3 nucleotide sequence: TGTGCCAGCAGCTTAGATCCGGGACAGGGGGACGGCTACACCTTC. Protein product: CASSLDPGQGDGYTF.

To note about this clonotype: This sequence may be a read error, since a much larger clone differs from it by one base. The V call is TRBV12-3 or TRBV12-4, the J call TRBJ2-2; either TRBD1 or TRBD2 may supply D (5 bases each). The CDR3 totals 14 residues. CDR3 DNA sequence: TGTACCAGCAGACAGCGGCAGGACACCGGGGAGCTGTTTTTT. This sequence encodes CTSRQRQDTGELFF.

V usage is TRBV5-1 and J usage is TRBJ2-7; TRBD1 matches at 7 bases. Germline V gives CDR1 SGHRS, CDR2 YFSETQ. This CDR3 spans 14 amino acids. V shed 3 bases and J 0 bases; nucleotides not matched to a gene: 3. CDR3 amino acids: CASSSGDSSYEQYF. For the CDR3, the DNA is TGCGCCAGCAGCTCAGGGGACAGCTCCTACGAGCAGTACTTC.

This clonotype was counted at least ten times. J is TRBJ2-1 and V is TRBV11-1; no reliable D call. V was pared by 4 bases and J by 1 base, with 14 bases between. Germline CDR1 reads SGHAT; CDR2 reads FQDESV (reference sequence). CDR3 length: 16 amino acids. The CDR3 bases are TGTGCCAGCAGCTCCCCTCTCCAATCATCCTACAATGAGCAGTTCTTC. Its translation is CASSSPLQSSYNEQFF.

The chain joins TRBV5-1 to TRBJ1-3; 10 bases fit TRBD1. Germline lookup yields CDR1 SGHRS and CDR2 YFSETQ. V was clipped by 2 bases and J by 8 bases; unmatched bases: 7. This CDR3 contains 15 residues. The CDR3 DNA reads as TGCGCCAGCAGCTTCGCCCGGGACAGGGGAGACACCATATATTTT. Translated: CASSFARDRGDTIYF. Variable domain in full (rest from reference TRBV5-1 and TRBJ1-3): KAGVTQTPRYLIKTRGQQVTLSCSPISGHRSVSWYQQTPGQGLQFLFEYFSETQRNKGNFPGRFSGRQFSNSRSEMNVSTLELGDSALYLCASSFARDRGDTIYFGEGSWLTVV.

There are many counts of this clonotype. This rearrangement joins TRBV3-1 to TRBJ2-1; tentatively, D is TRBD2 (5 bases). Germline V CDR1 and CDR2: LGHDT, YNNKEL (reference sequence). There are 15 residues in the CDR3. Trimming took off 1 base at V and 4 bases at J, with 11 bases between the two ends. The CDR3 sequence: CASSQAATRYNEQFF. The DNA for the CDR3 is TGTGCCAGCAGCCAAGCCGCCACTAGGTACAATGAGCAGTTCTTC.

The CDR3 region has the DNA TGTGCCAGCAGCCAACTAGGGACAGCATCCCAAGAGACCCAGTACTTC. Protein: CASSQLGTASQETQYF. The genes are TRBV3-1 and TRBJ2-5, with TRBD1 matching over 7 bases. CDR1 LGHDT and CDR2 YNNKEL come from the germline V gene (reference sequence). This CDR3 spans 16 amino acids. V was clipped by 2 bases and J by 1 base; unmatched bases: 7.

This clonotype came up many times. V usage is TRBV3-1 and J usage is TRBJ1-2, with TRBD1 as a possible D gene (5 bases). This CDR3 is 15 amino acids long. V was clipped by 4 bases and J by 5 bases, with 17 bases between them. Germline CDR1 reads LGHDT; CDR2 reads YNNKEL (reference sequence). CDR3 nucleotide sequence: TGTGCCAGCAGCCCGGGGCCCGCCGGTGGGTATGGCTACACCTTC. It specifies CASSPGPAGGYGYTF.

This clonotype has just one count. This may stem from a read error, because a much larger clone lies one nucleotide away. This CDR3 is missing its conserved last phenylalanine or tryptophan, likely due to a read error. The chain is built from TRBV30 and TRBJ2-2; D unclear. This CDR3 contains 12 residues. From germline, CDR1 is GTSNPN and CDR2 SVGIG (reference sequence). Trimming shortened V by 3 bases and J by 5 bases, and 7 bases separated the two germline ends. CDR3 DNA: TGTGCCTGGAGATGGGGAACCGGGGAGCTGTTTGTT. Residues: CAWRWGTGELFV.